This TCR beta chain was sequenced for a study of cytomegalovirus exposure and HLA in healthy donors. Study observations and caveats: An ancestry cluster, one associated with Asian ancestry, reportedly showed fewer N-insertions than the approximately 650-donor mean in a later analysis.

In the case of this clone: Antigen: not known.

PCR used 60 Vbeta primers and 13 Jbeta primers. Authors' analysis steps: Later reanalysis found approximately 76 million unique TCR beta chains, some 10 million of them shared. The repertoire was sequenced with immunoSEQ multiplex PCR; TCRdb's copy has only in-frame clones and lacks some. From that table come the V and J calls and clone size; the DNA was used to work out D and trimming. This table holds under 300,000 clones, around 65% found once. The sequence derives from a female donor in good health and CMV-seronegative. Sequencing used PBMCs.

The CDR3 DNA reads TGTGCCAGCAGTGACGGGGCGGATTACAATGAGCAGTTCTTC. Its translation is CASSDGADYNEQFF. J is TRBJ2-1 and V is TRBV6-4, with D maybe TRBD1 (5 bases). V was shortened by 2 bases and J by 4 bases, with 9 bases between the two germline ends. CDR3 length: 14 residues. CDR1 is MRHNA, CDR2 SNTAGT, per germline.